The text below deals with one T cell receptor (beta chain). V shed 4 bases and J shed 8 bases, with 14 bases lying between them. The germline CDR1 and CDR2 sequences are SGHDN and FVKESK. The length of the CDR3 is 13 residues. The source of the sample is a study of cytomegalovirus exposure and HLA in healthy donors. Profiling relied on immunoSEQ multiplex PCR, and the TCRdb table lists in-frame clones only, not all of them. The profile covers some 270,000 clones, with around 86% appearing a single time and 0.95% to 1.1% taken by the ten largest. The sequenced sample consisted of PBMCs. The chain uses TRBV14 and TRBJ1-2; D is unresolved. The clonotype comes from a woman under 30 in good health and CMV-seronegative. The CDR3 DNA reads as TGTGCCAGCAGCCGCCAAGAGGCGTACGGCTACACCTTC. Translation gives CASSRQEAYGYTF.